Following are 7 T cell receptor beta chains from one sample sequenced in a study of CD8 T cells in ankylosing spondylitis. TCRdb independently ran MiXCR on the 5' RACE reads; one entry per CDR3 protein. Of more than 150,000 distinct CDR3 sequences listed, around a sixth are singletons. The source material was blood, either unsorted or a sorted T cell fraction (not recorded which). These TCRs come from a male donor aged 5-29 years with ankylosing spondylitis or in good health (not recorded which).

This clonotype was recorded many times. The CDR3 region is CATGQRDTDTQYF. CDR3 sequence (DNA): TGTGCCACCGGCCAGCGGGACACAGATACGCAGTATTTT. The rearrangement joins TRBV24-1 to TRBJ2-3; 7 bases are shared with TRBD2. The CDR3 has 13 residues. V shed 9 bases, J shed 2 bases, and the junction held 4 bases outside the gene matches. Per germline, CDR1 KGHDR and CDR2 SFDVKD.

This clonotype was detected ten times or more. This chain links TRBV10-3 with TRBJ2-2; 9 positions agree with TRBD2. Germline CDR1 ENHRY, CDR2 SYGVKD. Germline trimming cut 4 bases from V and 0 bases from J; bases unmatched to any gene: 6. The CDR3 consists of 17 residues. The DNA of the CDR3 is TGTGCCATCAGTGTGACTAGCGGCCGCTCGAACACCGGGGAGCTGTTTTTT. Protein sequence: CAISVTSGRSNTGELFF.

In its sample, this clonotype was seen many times. The chain combines TRBV10-3 with TRBJ2-1; 9 bases map to TRBD2. The CDR3 contains 17 residues. V dropped 7 bases and J dropped 4; count of bases not matched to a gene: 14. Germline V gives CDR1 ENHRY, CDR2 SYGVKD. The CDR3 nucleotides read TGTGCCATCATGGGTAGCGGGAGTGGTAGCTCTTACAATGAGCAGTTCTTC. Protein product: CAIMGSGSGSSYNEQFF.

This sequence joins TRBV18 and TRBJ2-1, with unresolved D. Germline CDR1 is KGHSH and CDR2 is LQKENI. The germline V and J ends were trimmed by 2 bases and 1 base, with 12 bases remaining between them. This CDR3 has 16 amino acids. The CDR3 sequence is CASSPAGAYSYNEQFF. CDR3 sequence (DNA): TGTGCCAGCTCACCAGCAGGAGCGTATTCCTACAATGAGCAGTTCTTC.

This chain joins TRBV20-1 and TRBJ2-3; D may be TRBD1 (5 bases). The CDR3 has 12 amino acids. V lost 5 bases and J 6 bases, leaving 12 bases between the germline ends. Germline CDR1 and CDR2: DFQATT and SNEGSKA (reference sequence). This chain's CDR3 is CSAFAGSDTQYF. CDR3 sequence (DNA): TGCAGTGCTTTCGCAGGGTCGGATACGCAGTATTTT.

This clonotype was seen many times. The chain uses TRBV6-2 or TRBV6-3 and TRBJ2-2, with 11 bases lining up with TRBD2. V shed 6 bases and J 4 bases; nucleotides not matched to a gene: 7. This CDR3 comprises 16 residues. Per the germline V gene, CDR1 is MNHEY and CDR2 is SVGEGT. CDR3 amino acids: CASRKLAGVSTGELFF. In DNA, the CDR3 is TGTGCCAGCAGAAAACTAGCGGGAGTTTCCACCGGGGAGCTGTTTTTT.

The table lists this clonotype with many counts. The gene calls are TRBV29-1 and TRBJ2-1; the D is unclear. The germline V gene has CDR1 SQVTM and CDR2 ANQGSEA. The V end lost 2 bases, the J end lost 10 bases, and 12 bases lay between the germline ends. The CDR3 extends over 12 amino acids. The CDR3 sequence: CSVELSAQEQFF. CDR3 DNA sequence: TGCAGCGTTGAACTGTCAGCCCAGGAGCAGTTCTTC.